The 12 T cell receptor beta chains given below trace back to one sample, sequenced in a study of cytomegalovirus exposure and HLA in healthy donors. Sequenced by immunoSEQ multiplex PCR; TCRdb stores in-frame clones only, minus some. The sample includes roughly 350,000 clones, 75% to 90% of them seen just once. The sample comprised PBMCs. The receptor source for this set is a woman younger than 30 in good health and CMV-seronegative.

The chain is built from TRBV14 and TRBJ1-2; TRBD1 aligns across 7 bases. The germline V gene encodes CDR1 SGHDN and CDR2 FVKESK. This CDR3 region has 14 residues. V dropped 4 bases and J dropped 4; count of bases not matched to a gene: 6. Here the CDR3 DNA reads TGTGCCAGCAGCCCCGGGACAGACCTCTATGGCTACACCTTC. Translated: CASSPGTDLYGYTF.

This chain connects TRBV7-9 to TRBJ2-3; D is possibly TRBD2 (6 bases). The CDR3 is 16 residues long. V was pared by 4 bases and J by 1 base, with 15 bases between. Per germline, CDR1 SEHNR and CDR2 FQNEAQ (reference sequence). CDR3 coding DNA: TGTGCCAGCAGCTCGCCTCTAGCGCCCCGCACAGATACGCAGTATTTT. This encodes CASSSPLAPRTDTQYF.

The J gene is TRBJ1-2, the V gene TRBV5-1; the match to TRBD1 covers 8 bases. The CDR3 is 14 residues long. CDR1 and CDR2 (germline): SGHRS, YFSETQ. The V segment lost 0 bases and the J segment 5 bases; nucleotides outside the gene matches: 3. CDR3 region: CASSLGGTGYGYTF. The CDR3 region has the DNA TGCGCCAGCAGCTTGGGTGGGACAGGATATGGCTACACCTTC.

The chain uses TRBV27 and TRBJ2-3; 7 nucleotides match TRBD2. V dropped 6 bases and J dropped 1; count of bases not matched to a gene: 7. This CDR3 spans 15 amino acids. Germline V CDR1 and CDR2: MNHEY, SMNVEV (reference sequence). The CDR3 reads CASSPTSLGTDTQYF. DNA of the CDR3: TGTGCCAGCAGCCCGACTAGCCTGGGCACAGATACGCAGTATTTT.

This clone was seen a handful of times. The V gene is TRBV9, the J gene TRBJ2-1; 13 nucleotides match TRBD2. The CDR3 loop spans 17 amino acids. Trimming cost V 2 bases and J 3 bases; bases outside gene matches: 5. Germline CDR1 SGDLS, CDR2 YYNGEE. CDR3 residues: CASSVRRLAGGYNEQFF. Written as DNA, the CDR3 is TGTGCCAGCAGCGTCAGGAGACTAGCGGGAGGCTACAATGAGCAGTTCTTC.

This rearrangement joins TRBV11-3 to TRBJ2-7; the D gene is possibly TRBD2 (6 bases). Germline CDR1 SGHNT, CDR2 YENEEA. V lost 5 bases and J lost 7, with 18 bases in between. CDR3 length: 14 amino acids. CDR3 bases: TGTGCCAGCAGCCCTCGCGGGACCTCGGGGGAGCAGTACTTC. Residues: CASSPRGTSGEQYF.

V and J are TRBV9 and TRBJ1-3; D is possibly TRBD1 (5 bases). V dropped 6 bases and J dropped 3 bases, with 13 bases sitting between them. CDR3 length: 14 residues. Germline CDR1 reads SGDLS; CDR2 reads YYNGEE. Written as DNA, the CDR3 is TGTGCCAGCACTTTGGGGGGGTTTGGAAACACCATATATTTT. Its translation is CASTLGGFGNTIYF.

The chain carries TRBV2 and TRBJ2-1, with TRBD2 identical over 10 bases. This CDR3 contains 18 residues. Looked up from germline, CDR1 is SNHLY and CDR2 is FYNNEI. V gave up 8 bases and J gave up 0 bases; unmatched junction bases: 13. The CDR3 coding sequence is TGTGCCAGCGGTAGCGGGAGGTTTTTCCCAAGCTCCTACAATGAGCAGTTCTTC. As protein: CASGSGRFFPSSYNEQFF. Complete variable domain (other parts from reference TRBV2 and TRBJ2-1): EPEVTQTPSHQVTQMGQEVILRCVPISNHLYFYWYRQILGQKVEFLVSFYNNEISEKSEIFDDQFSVERPDGSNFTLKIRSTKLEDSAMYFCASGSGRFFPSSYNEQFFGPGTRLTVL.

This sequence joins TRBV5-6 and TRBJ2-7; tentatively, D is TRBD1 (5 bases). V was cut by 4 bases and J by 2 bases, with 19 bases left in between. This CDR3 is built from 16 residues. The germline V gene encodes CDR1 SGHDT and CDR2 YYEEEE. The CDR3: CASSPQPGSAPYEQYF. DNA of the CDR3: TGTGCCAGCAGCCCGCAGCCAGGGTCGGCTCCCTACGAGCAGTACTTC.

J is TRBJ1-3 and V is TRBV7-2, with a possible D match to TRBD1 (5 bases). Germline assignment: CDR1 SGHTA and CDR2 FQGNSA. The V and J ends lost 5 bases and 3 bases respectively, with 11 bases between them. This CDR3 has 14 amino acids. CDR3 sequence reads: CASSPRQIGNTIYF. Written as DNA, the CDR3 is TGTGCCAGCAGCCCCCGACAGATTGGAAACACCATATATTTT.

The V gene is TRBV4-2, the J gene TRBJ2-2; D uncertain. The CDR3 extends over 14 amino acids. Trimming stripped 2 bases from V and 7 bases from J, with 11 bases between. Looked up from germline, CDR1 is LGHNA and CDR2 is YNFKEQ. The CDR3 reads CASSQPPLGGELFF. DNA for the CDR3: TGTGCCAGCAGCCAACCCCCCCTAGGCGGGGAGCTGTTTTTT.

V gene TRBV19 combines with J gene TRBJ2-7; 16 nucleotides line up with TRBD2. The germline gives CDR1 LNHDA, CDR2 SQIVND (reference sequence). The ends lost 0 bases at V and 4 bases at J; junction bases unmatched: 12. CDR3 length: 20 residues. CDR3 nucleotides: TGTGCCAGTAGTATAGATGCTCCGGGACTAGCGGGAGGGTCCGGATACGAGCAGTACTTC. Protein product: CASSIDAPGLAGGSGYEQYF. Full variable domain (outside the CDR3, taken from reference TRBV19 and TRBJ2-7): DGGITQSPKYLFRKEGQNVTLSCEQNLNHDAMYWYRQDPGQGLRLIYYSQIVNDFQKGDIAEGYSVSREKKESFPLTVTSAQKNPTAFYLCASSIDAPGLAGGSGYEQYFGPGTRLTVT.